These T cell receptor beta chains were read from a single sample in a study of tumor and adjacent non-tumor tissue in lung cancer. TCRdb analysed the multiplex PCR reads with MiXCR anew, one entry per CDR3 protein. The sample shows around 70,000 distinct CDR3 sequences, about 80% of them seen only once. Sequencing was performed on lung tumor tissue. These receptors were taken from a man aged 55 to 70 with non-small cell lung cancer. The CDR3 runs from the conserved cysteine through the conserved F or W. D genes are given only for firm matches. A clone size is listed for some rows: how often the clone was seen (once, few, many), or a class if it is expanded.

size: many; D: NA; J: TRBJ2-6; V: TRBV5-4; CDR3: CASSSRVSSAGANVLTF; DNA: TGTGCCAGCAGCTCCCGAGTTAGCAGCGCTGGGGCCAACGTCCTGACTTTC
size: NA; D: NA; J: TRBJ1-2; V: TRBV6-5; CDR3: CASSWGSPNYGYSF; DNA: TGTGCCAGCAGTTGGGGGAGTCCTAACTATGGCTACAGTTTC
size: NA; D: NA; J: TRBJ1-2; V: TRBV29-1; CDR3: CSTAGGKYGYTF; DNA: TGCAGCACTGCGGGCGGGAAATATGGCTACACCTTC
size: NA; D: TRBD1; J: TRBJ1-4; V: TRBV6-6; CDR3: CVSSSRGQLEKLFF; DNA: TGTGTCAGCAGTTCCAGGGGACAGCTTGAAAAACTGTTTTTT
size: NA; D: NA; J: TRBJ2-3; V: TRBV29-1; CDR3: CSDDIGARGDTQYF; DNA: TGCAGCGATGACATTGGGGCGCGGGGAGATACGCAGTATTTT
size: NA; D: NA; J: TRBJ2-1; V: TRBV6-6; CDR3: CVSSYSNSAPGLEQFF; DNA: TGTGTCAGCAGTTACTCGAATTCTGCACCGGGCCTCGAGCAGTTCTTC
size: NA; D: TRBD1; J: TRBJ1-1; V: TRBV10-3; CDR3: CAICTPGQGNTESFF; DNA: TGTGCCATCTGTACTCCGGGACAGGGGAACACTGAATCTTTCTTT
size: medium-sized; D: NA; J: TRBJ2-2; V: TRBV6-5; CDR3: CASSYRPNTGELFF; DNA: TGTGCCAGCAGTTACAGACCGAACACCGGGGAGCTGTTTTTT
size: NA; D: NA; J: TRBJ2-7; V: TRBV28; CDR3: CASRLRPGHWIYEQYF; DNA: TGTGCCAGCCGTTTACGTCCGGGGCATTGGATCTACGAGCAGTACTTC
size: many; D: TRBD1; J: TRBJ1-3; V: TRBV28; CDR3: CASSLTTGGSGNTIYF; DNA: TGTGCCAGCAGTTTGACGACAGGGGGCTCTGGAAACACCATATATTTT
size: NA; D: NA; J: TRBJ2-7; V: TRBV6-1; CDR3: CASSETEFGAYEQYF; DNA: TGTGCCAGCAGTGAAACTGAGTTTGGGGCCTACGAGCAATACTTC
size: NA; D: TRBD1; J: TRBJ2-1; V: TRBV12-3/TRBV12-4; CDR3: CANSRDRVAEDEQFF; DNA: TGTGCCAACAGTCGAGACAGGGTTGCTGAGGATGAGCAGTTCTTC
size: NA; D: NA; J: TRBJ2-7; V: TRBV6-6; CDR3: CASTRDTSPYEQYF; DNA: TGTGCCAGCACACGGGACACGAGCCCCTACGAGCAGTACTTC
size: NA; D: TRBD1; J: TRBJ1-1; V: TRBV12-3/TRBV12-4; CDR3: CANSFATGGMNTEAFF; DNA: TGTGCCAACAGTTTCGCGACAGGGGGCATGAACACTGAAGCTTTCTTT
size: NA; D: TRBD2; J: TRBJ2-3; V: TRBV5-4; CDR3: CASSPIVREPEETQYF; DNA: TGTGCCAGCAGCCCTATCGTGCGGGAGCCGGAAGAAACGCAGTATTTT
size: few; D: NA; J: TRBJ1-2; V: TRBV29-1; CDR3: CGVAPSNYGYTF; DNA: TGCGGCGTTGCGCCGTCTAACTATGGCTACACCTTC
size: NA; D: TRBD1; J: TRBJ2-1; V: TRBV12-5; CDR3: CASGLALSGTGGLNEQLF; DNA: TGTGCTAGTGGTTTGGCCCTCTCAGGGACAGGGGGCCTCAATGAGCAGTTATTC
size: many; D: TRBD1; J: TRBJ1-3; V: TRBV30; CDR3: CAWQQGATGNTIYF; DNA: TGTGCCTGGCAACAGGGGGCGACTGGAAACACCATATATTTT
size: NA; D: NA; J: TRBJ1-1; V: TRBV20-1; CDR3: CSTRDGQGITEAFF; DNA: TGCAGTACTAGAGACGGGCAGGGTATAACTGAAGCTTTCTTT
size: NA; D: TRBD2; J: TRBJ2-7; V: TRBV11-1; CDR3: CASSPEPGGEQYF; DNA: TGTGCCAGTAGCCCCGAGCCGGGGGGGGAGCAGTACTTC
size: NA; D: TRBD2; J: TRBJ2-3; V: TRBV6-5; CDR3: CARRAGGDTDKQYF; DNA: TGTGCCAGAAGAGCGGGAGGGGACACAGATAAGCAGTATTTT
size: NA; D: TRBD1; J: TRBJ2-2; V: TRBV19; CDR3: CDSSMSLRGTGELFF; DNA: TGTGACAGTAGTATGAGCCTCAGGGGGACCGGGGAGCTGTTTTTT
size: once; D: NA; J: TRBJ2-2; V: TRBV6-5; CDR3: CASNSTPTVPWELFF; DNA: TGTGCCAGCAATTCAACCCCGACAGTCCCCTGGGAGCTGTTTTTT
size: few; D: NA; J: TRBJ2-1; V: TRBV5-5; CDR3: CDSSLEREREQFF; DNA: TGTGACAGCAGCTTGGAAAGGGAGAGGGAGCAGTTCTTC
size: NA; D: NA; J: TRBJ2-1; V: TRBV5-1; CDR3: CASSLAGPWNEQFF; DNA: TGCGCCAGCAGCTTGGCGGGTCCGTGGAATGAGCAGTTCTTC
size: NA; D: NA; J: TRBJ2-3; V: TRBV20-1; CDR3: CSALRTGPGYTQYF; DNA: TGCAGTGCCCTGAGGACGGGGCCCGGATATACGCAGTATTTT
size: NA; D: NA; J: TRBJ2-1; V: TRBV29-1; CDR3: CSVNPYARSSVEQFF; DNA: TGCAGCGTTAACCCTTACGCCAGGAGTTCGGTCGAGCAGTTCTTC
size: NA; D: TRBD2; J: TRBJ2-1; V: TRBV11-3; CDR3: CASGLNQLAGLSEQFF; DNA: TGTGCCAGCGGCCTCAACCAACTAGCGGGGTTAAGTGAGCAGTTCTTC
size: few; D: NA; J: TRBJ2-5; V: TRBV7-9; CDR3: CASSSQSQNRQETQYF; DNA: TGTGCCAGCAGCTCACAATCACAAAATAGACAAGAGACCCAGTACTTC
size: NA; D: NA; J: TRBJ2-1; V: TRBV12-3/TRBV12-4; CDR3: CASSPGEGMCDEQFF; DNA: TGTGCCAGCAGCCCGGGAGAGGGTATGTGCGATGAGCAGTTCTTC
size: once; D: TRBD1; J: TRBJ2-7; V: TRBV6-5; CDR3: CANNKTGTLSTPYEQYF; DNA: TGTGCCAACAATAAGACAGGGACCCTATCCACGCCCTACGAGCAGTACTTC